The 5 T cell receptor beta chains reported below all come from one sample, sequenced in a study of T cells in narcolepsy. Produced via immunoSEQ multiplex PCR; TCRdb's table is partial and in-frame only. Of roughly 20,000 clones in the sample, roughly 80% were seen once. The sequenced sample was memory (CD45RA-) CD4+ T cells from blood. The receptors were gathered from a human donor in good health.

The chain combines TRBV5-1 with TRBJ2-5; D call uncertain. The germline V gene encodes CDR1 SGHRS and CDR2 YFSETQ. V gave up 4 bases and J gave up 1 base, with 14 bases separating them. This CDR3 comprises 15 residues. The CDR3 loop is CASSPIAAIQETQYF. In DNA, the CDR3 is TGCGCCAGCAGCCCGATCGCAGCGATCCAAGAGACCCAGTACTTC.

The chain couples TRBV19 to TRBJ2-1; 11 bases match TRBD2. Germline V gives CDR1 LNHDA, CDR2 SQIVND (reference sequence). The CDR3 contains 18 residues. After removal of 4 bases from V and 3 bases from J, the junction contained 11 bases not matched to a gene. CDR3 amino acids: CASSNPRLAGGLYNEQFF. The CDR3 DNA reads as TGTGCCAGTAGTAACCCCCGCCTAGCGGGAGGCCTCTACAATGAGCAGTTCTTC.

The chain employs TRBV5-4 and TRBJ1-3, with TRBD1 matching over 7 bases. V shed 0 bases and J 2 bases; nucleotides not matched to a gene: 2. The germline V gene has CDR1 SGHNT and CDR2 YYREEE (reference sequence). The CDR3 runs to 15 residues. The CDR3 DNA is TGTGCCAGCAGCTTGGGACAGGGTCCTGGAAACACCATATATTTT. Translated: CASSLGQGPGNTIYF.

The chain links TRBV15 to TRBJ1-6; D gene ambiguous. Trimming shortened V by 6 bases and J by 10 bases, and 16 bases separated the two germline ends. CDR1 LNHNV and CDR2 YYDKDF come from the germline V gene (reference sequence). The CDR3 is 14 amino acids. The CDR3 bases are TGTGCCACCAGGACCCGATCGGTAGGATCACCCCTCCACTTT. Protein product: CATRTRSVGSPLHF.

This chain uses TRBV28 with TRBJ2-1, with TRBD1 matching 10 bases. V was pared by 4 bases and J by 0 bases, with 3 bases of the junction left unmatched. Germline CDR1 is MDHEN and CDR2 is SYDVKM. This CDR3 has 16 residues. CDR3 nucleotides: TGTGCCAGCAGTTGGGGACAGGGGAGCTCCTACAATGAGCAGTTCTTC. Protein sequence: CASSWGQGSSYNEQFF.